Below are 13 T cell receptor beta chains sequenced from a single sample in a study of blood T cell repertoires in COVID-19. Repertoires were generated with immunoSEQ multiplex PCR, while TCRdb's copy carries only in-frame clones and drops some. The sample contains around 150,000 clones, roughly nine tenths of which appear only once. Sequenced sample: peripheral blood. These receptors were taken from a man younger than 35 with acute or convalescent COVID-19.

To note about this clone: The sample carries other DNA sequences with the same CDR3. The chain is built from TRBV7-9 and TRBJ1-4, with 9 bases aligning to TRBD1. The CDR3 covers 13 residues. The J segment lost 11 bases and the V segment lost 4 bases, leaving 5 bases of the junction unmatched. Per the germline V gene, CDR1 is SEHNR and CDR2 is FQNEAQ (reference sequence). Here the CDR3 reads CASSSGTGLKLFF. The CDR3, as DNA: TGTGCCAGCAGCTCGGGGACAGGGTTGAAACTGTTTTTT.

This clone was detected once. The chain couples TRBV5-5 to TRBJ2-4, with D perhaps matching TRBD1 (6 bases). V was clipped by 4 bases and J by 0 bases, with 14 bases between them. The CDR3 is 16 residues long. Looked up from germline, CDR1 is SGHKS and CDR2 is YYEKEE (reference sequence). CDR3 region: CASSVTGPLAKNIQYF. The CDR3 region has the DNA TGTGCCAGCAGCGTGACAGGACCCCTAGCCAAAAACATTCAGTACTTC.

About this clone: Other DNA sequences in the sample encode the same CDR3. This chain links TRBV24-1 with TRBJ2-3; 8 bases line up with TRBD1. CDR1 and CDR2 from the germline V gene are KGHDR and SFDVKD. The junction had 5 bases not matched to a gene; V was cut back by 4 bases and J by 3 bases. The CDR3 runs 15 residues. The DNA of the CDR3 is TGTGCCACCAGTGACAACAGGGGGAGGACAGATACGCAGTATTTT. Encoded protein: CATSDNRGRTDTQYF.

This chain links TRBV7-3 with TRBJ1-6, with 7 bases fitting TRBD1. The CDR3 extends over 15 amino acids. Trimming removed 5 bases from V and 9 bases from J; junction bases left unmatched: 10. The germline V gene has CDR1 SGHTA and CDR2 FQGTGA. The CDR3 loop is CASSPNGQAGSPLHF. For the CDR3, the DNA is TGTGCCAGCAGCCCCAACGGACAGGCCGGTTCACCCCTCCACTTT.

This clone was counted between two and nine times. The V gene is TRBV6-5, the J gene TRBJ2-3; TRBD2 is a possible D gene (6 bases). There are 15 residues in the CDR3. Per germline, CDR1 MNHEY and CDR2 SVGAGI. Between the trimmed V and J ends, which lost 9 bases and 0 bases, there was a span of 16 bases. CDR3 in amino acids: CASTGPGVSTDTQYF. As DNA, the CDR3 is TGTGCCAGTACGGGACCGGGAGTGAGCACAGATACGCAGTATTTT.

This sequence joins TRBV27 and TRBJ2-5; unclear D gene. This CDR3 contains 14 residues. Trimming pared 2 bases from V and 1 base from J, leaving 8 bases between. Looked up from germline, CDR1 is MNHEY and CDR2 is SMNVEV (reference sequence). The CDR3 here is CASSLQAAQETQYF. As DNA, the CDR3 is TGTGCCAGCAGTTTACAGGCAGCCCAAGAGACCCAGTACTTC.

This rearrangement joins TRBV30 to TRBJ1-1; the D gene is possibly TRBD1 (6 bases). Deletions cut 0 bases from V and 5 bases from J, with 13 bases between. Looked up from germline, CDR1 is GTSNPN and CDR2 is SVGIG (reference sequence). The CDR3 is 14 amino acids. CDR3 protein: CAWSVKQGGTEAFF. The CDR3 DNA sequence: TGTGCCTGGAGTGTAAAACAGGGCGGGACTGAAGCTTTCTTT.

The rearrangement joins TRBV5-4 to TRBJ1-6; a weak D match, TRBD1 (5 bases). CDR3 size: 14 residues. V lost 2 bases, J lost 9 bases, and 12 bases lay in between. Germline CDR1 reads SGHNT; CDR2 reads YYREEE (reference sequence). The CDR3 region is CASSLGQGGSPLHF. CDR3 in DNA: TGTGCCAGCAGCTTAGGGCAGGGTGGTTCACCCCTCCACTTT.

This rearrangement joins TRBV6-5 to TRBJ1-5; the match to TRBD1 covers 7 bases. The CDR3 totals 14 residues. J was trimmed by 3 bases and V by 6 bases; bases with no gene match: 5. Germline lookup yields CDR1 MNHEY and CDR2 SVGAGI. CDR3 sequence: CASRQQGNNQPQHF. The CDR3 DNA reads as TGTGCCAGCAGACAACAGGGGAACAATCAGCCCCAGCATTTT.

V and J are TRBV30 and TRBJ1-2; D not certain. Germline V gene data show CDR1 as GTSNPN and CDR2 as SVGIG (reference sequence). Trimming pared 1 base from V and 5 bases from J, leaving 8 bases between. This CDR3 region has 12 residues. CDR3 sequence (DNA): TGTGCCTGGAGTGAAACAGCATATGGCTACACCTTC. Its translation: CAWSETAYGYTF.

With regard to this clone: In the same sample, other DNA sequences code for this CDR3. The V and J genes are TRBV12-3 or TRBV12-4 and TRBJ2-7; 8 bases map to TRBD1. V was pared by 3 bases and J by 5 bases, with 0 bases of the junction left unmatched. The CDR3 has 12 amino acids. The CDR3 loop reads CASSLDRDEQYV. CDR3 sequence (DNA): TGTGCCAGCAGTTTGGACAGGGACGAGCAGTACGTC.

The chain employs TRBV7-3 and TRBJ1-1, with 7 bases matching TRBD1. Germline lookup yields CDR1 SGHTA and CDR2 FQGTGA. CDR3 length: 13 amino acids. The ends lost 5 bases at V and 9 bases at J; junction bases unmatched: 9. Written as DNA, the CDR3 is TGTGCCAGCAGCCTAAGACAGGGTGATAAAGCTTTCTTT. Translated, it gives CASSLRQGDKAFF.

This chain uses TRBV7-2 with TRBJ1-2; TRBD1 aligns across 9 bases. V was clipped by 3 bases and J by 5 bases; unmatched bases: 4. The CDR3 covers 14 residues. Germline assignment: CDR1 SGHTA and CDR2 FQGNSA. The CDR3 nucleotides read TGTGCCAGCAGCTTCAACAGGGGGCTTTATGGCTACACCTTC. Its protein product is CASSFNRGLYGYTF. The variable domain in full, with the rest retrieved from reference TRBV7-2 and TRBJ1-2, is GAGVSQSPSNKVTEKGKDVELRCDPISGHTALYWYRQSLGQGLEFLIYFQGNSAPDKSGLPSDRFSAERTGGSVSTLTIQRTQQEDSAVYLCASSFNRGLYGYTFGSGTRLTVV.